The clone carrying this T cell receptor (beta chain) was found once. The antigen is undetermined. This entry belongs to a study of T cell clones after liver transplantation. Whole-study results and caveats: A significant post-transplant drop in circulating graft-donor-reactive CD4 TCRbeta sequences occurred in most of the 8 subjects. These preliminary findings come from unstandardized post-transplant sampling times.

V gave up 5 bases and J gave up 10 bases, with 5 bases separating them. The CDR3 is 9 residues long. CDR1 is LGHNT, CDR2 FRNRAP, per germline. The data were produced by immunoSEQ multiplex PCR, yet TCRdb's version contains in-frame clones alone and is incomplete. The sample includes tens of thousands of clones, around nine tenths of them seen just once. The V gene is TRBV12-5, the J gene TRBJ1-1, with D hard to call. The input for sequencing was CD4+ T cells from blood, taken before liver transplant. This clonotype was sampled from a human donor who received a liver transplant. The CDR3, as DNA: TGTGCTAGTGGTATGCTAGCTTTCTTT. This translates into CASGMLAFF.